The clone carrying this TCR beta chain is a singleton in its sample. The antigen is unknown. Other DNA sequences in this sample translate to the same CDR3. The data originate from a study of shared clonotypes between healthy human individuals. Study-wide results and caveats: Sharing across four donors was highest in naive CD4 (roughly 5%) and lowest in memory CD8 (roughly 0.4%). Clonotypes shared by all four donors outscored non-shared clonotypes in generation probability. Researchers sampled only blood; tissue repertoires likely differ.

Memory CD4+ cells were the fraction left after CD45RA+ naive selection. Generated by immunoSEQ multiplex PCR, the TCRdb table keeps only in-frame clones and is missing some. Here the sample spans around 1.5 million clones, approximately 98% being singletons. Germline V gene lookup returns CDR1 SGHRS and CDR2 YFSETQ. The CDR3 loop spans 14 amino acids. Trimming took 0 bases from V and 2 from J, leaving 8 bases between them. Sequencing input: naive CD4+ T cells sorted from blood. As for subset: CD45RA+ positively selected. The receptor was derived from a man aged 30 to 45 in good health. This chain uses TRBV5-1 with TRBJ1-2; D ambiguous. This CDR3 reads CASSLAGSNYGYTF. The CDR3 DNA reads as TGCGCCAGCAGCTTGGCCGGCAGCAACTATGGCTACACCTTC. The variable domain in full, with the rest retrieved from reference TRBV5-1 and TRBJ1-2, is KAGVTQTPRYLIKTRGQQVTLSCSPISGHRSVSWYQQTPGQGLQFLFEYFSETQRNKGNFPGRFSGRQFSNSRSEMNVSTLELGDSALYLCASSLAGSNYGYTFGSGTRLTVV.